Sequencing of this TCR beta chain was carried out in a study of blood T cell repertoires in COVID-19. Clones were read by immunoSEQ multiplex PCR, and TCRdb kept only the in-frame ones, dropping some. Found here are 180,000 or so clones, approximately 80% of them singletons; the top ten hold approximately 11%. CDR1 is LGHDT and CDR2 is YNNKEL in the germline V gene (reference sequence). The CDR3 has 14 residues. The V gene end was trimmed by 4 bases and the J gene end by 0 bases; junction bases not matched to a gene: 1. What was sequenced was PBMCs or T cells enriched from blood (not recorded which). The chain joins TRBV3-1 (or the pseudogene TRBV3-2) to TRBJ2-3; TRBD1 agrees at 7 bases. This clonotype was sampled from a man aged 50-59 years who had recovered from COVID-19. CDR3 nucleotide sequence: TGTGCCAGCAGCCGGGACAGTAGCACAGATACGCAGTATTTT. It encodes CASSRDSSTDTQYF.